A single sample is the source of the 21 T cell receptor beta chains below, sequenced in a study of chemoradiotherapy in HPV16-positive cancers. The data were produced by immunoSEQ multiplex PCR, yet TCRdb's version contains in-frame clones alone and is incomplete. The sample lists more than 30,000 clones; about 89% were seen once. This specimen consisted of blood, obtained from a patient who underwent chemoradiotherapy. The receptor set was obtained from a human donor with HPV-associated anogenital cancer.

The chain combines TRBV9 with TRBJ2-5; 7 positions match TRBD2. This CDR3 spans 16 amino acids. V shed 0 bases and J 2 bases; nucleotides not matched to a gene: 7. CDR1 and CDR2 from the germline V gene are SGDLS and YYNGEE. In DNA form, the CDR3 reads TGTGCCAGCAGCGTAGGGGGTAGCGGGCGGCAAGAGACCCAGTACTTC. Its protein is CASSVGGSGRQETQYF.

The rearrangement uses TRBV14 and TRBJ2-7; D is perhaps TRBD1 or TRBD2 (6 bases each). V was pared by 1 base and J by 2 bases, with 9 bases between. Germline loops: CDR1 SGHDN, CDR2 FVKESK. This CDR3 has 14 amino acids. The CDR3 DNA sequence: TGTGCCAGCAGCCAAGGGGGGGCCGCCTACGAGCAGTACTTC. Its protein product is CASSQGGAAYEQYF.

The chain links TRBV25-1 to TRBJ1-5; D gene ambiguous. V was trimmed by 5 bases and J by 6 bases, leaving 17 bases between them. Germline V gene data show CDR1 as MGHDK and CDR2 as SYGVNS. This CDR3 has 15 amino acids. For the CDR3, the DNA is TGTGCCAGCAGTCCCAAAGTTAGCGTGGGTCAGCCCCAGCATTTT. Amino acid sequence: CASSPKVSVGQPQHF.

The chain recombines TRBV6-5 with TRBJ1-4; D is ambiguous. The CDR3 is 12 amino acids. With 10 bases removed from V and 10 bases from J, the gap between germline ends came to 16 bases. Germline values: CDR1 MNHEY, CDR2 SVGAGI. In DNA, the CDR3 is TGTGCCACCGAGGACGGCTCGGGAAAACTGTTTTTT. It is translated as CATEDGSGKLFF.

This clone has only a few counts. The gene calls are TRBV7-6 and TRBJ2-7; no clear D. Looked up from germline, CDR1 is SGHVS and CDR2 is FNYEAQ. The CDR3 is 16 amino acids. The V end was cut by 1 base, the J end by 0 bases, with 13 bases between. In DNA, the CDR3 is TGTGCCAGCAGCTTAGGAGTGTCCGTTAGCTCCTACGAGCAGTACTTC. Amino acids: CASSLGVSVSSYEQYF.

The gene calls are TRBV5-1 and TRBJ2-5; the D is unclear. This CDR3 has 13 residues. V shed 1 base and J shed 1 base, with 5 bases lying between them. Germline lookup yields CDR1 SGHRS and CDR2 YFSETQ. CDR3 bases: TGCGCCAGCAGCTTGAAGGTCCAAGAGACCCAGTACTTC. Protein: CASSLKVQETQYF.

The chain carries TRBV16 and TRBJ2-1; D is perhaps TRBD2 (5 bases). The CDR3 covers 13 residues. Germline loops: CDR1 KGHSY, CDR2 FQNENV. Trimming removed 2 bases from V and 10 bases from J, with 12 bases in between. CDR3 in amino acids: CASSQATSWEQFF. The CDR3 coding sequence is TGTGCCAGCAGCCAAGCAACTAGTTGGGAGCAGTTCTTC.

The rearrangement uses TRBV7-3 and TRBJ1-2; D possibly corresponds to TRBD1 (6 bases). Trimming left V 5 bases short and J 2 bases short, with 18 bases between. This CDR3 contains 16 residues. From germline, CDR1 is SGHTA and CDR2 FQGTGA. The CDR3 loop reads CASSPGGQILNYGYTF. The CDR3 DNA reads TGTGCCAGCAGCCCCGGAGGACAGATACTAAACTATGGCTACACCTTC.

V usage is TRBV2 and J usage is TRBJ2-7; D call uncertain. This CDR3 contains 10 residues. V was cut by 7 bases and J by 4 bases, with 5 bases left in between. Germline CDR1 SNHLY, CDR2 FYNNEI. The CDR3 here is CASTRYEQYF. The CDR3 region has the DNA TGTGCCAGCACCCGATACGAGCAGTACTTC.

The chain combines TRBV5-1 with TRBJ1-1, with D perhaps matching TRBD1 (6 bases). There are 14 residues in the CDR3. Germline assignment: CDR1 SGHRS and CDR2 YFSETQ. V was shortened by 2 bases and J by 4 bases, with 12 bases between the two germline ends. CDR3 in amino acids: CASSFGGGGTEAFF. CDR3 sequence (DNA): TGCGCCAGCAGCTTCGGGGGCGGTGGCACTGAAGCTTTCTTT.

The V and J genes are TRBV6-5 and TRBJ1-5; no firm D call. Germline values: CDR1 MNHEY, CDR2 SVGAGI. This CDR3 region has 15 residues. V was cut by 0 bases and J by 0 bases, with 6 bases left in between. The CDR3, as DNA: TGTGCCAGCAGTTACTCGTCGTATAGCAATCAGCCCCAGCATTTT. This translates into CASSYSSYSNQPQHF.

The rearrangement uses TRBV11-1 and TRBJ1-5, with a possible D match to TRBD1 (5 bases). Trimming removed 5 bases from V and 1 base from J, with 12 bases in between. The CDR3 is made up of 15 amino acids. Per germline, CDR1 SGHAT and CDR2 FQDESV (reference sequence). CDR3 in amino acids: CASSPVPGSNQPQHF. CDR3 DNA sequence: TGTGCCAGCAGCCCAGTTCCAGGGAGCAATCAGCCCCAGCATTTT.

This chain connects TRBV7-6 to TRBJ1-2, with 8 positions matching TRBD1. The germline CDR1 and CDR2 sequences are SGHVS and FNYEAQ. With V trimmed by 6 bases and J by 7 bases, 7 bases remained unmatched. CDR3 size: 13 residues. The CDR3 protein is CASSTGQGRGYTF. CDR3 coding DNA: TGTGCCAGCAGTACCGGACAGGGCCGTGGCTACACCTTC.

This chain joins TRBV6-4 and TRBJ2-1, with a tentative D call TRBD2 (6 bases). Trimming stripped 3 bases from V and 5 bases from J, with 11 bases between. CDR3 size: 14 residues. CDR1 is MRHNA and CDR2 is SNTAGT in the germline V gene. The CDR3 region is CASSESSDNNEQFF. CDR3 DNA sequence: TGTGCCAGCAGTGAGTCTAGCGATAACAATGAGCAGTTCTTC.

The rearrangement uses TRBV15 and TRBJ1-1; no definite D call. The CDR3 sequence is 13 residues long. V was clipped by 3 bases and J by 5 bases, with 10 bases between them. Germline CDR1 LNHNV, CDR2 YYDKDF (reference sequence). The CDR3 coding sequence is TGTGCCACCAGCAGGGGGTCGGGAACTGAAGCTTTCTTT. Its protein product is CATSRGSGTEAFF.

The CDR3 sequence is CASSPVTSLENNQPQHF. The CDR3 region has the DNA TGTGCCAGCTCACCAGTAACTAGCTTGGAGAACAATCAGCCCCAGCATTTT. This chain connects TRBV18 to TRBJ1-5; no definite D call. The V end lost 2 bases, the J end lost 3 bases, and 17 bases lay between the germline ends. Germline V gene data show CDR1 as KGHSH and CDR2 as LQKENI. This CDR3 contains 17 residues.

The chain uses TRBV7-9 and TRBJ1-3; D remains unclear. The CDR3 consists of 18 residues. Germline V lookup: CDR1 SEHNR, CDR2 FQNEAQ (reference sequence). Deletions cut 5 bases from V and 0 bases from J, with 20 bases between. CDR3 coding DNA: TGTGCCAGCAGCACCCGCAAGGGCAGCTTGATCTCTGGAAACACCATATATTTT. It yields the protein CASSTRKGSLISGNTIYF.

The V call is TRBV4-3, the J call TRBJ1-2, with no clear D. In germline, CDR1 is LGHNA, CDR2 YSLEER. With 3 bases removed from V and 4 bases from J, the gap between germline ends came to 12 bases. CDR3 length: 14 amino acids. This CDR3 is CASSQSVKPYGYTF. CDR3 nucleotides: TGCGCCAGCAGCCAGTCGGTGAAGCCCTATGGCTACACCTTC.

This chain joins TRBV30 and TRBJ2-3; D gene unclear. The CDR3 is 12 amino acids. V was pared by 4 bases and J by 7 bases, with 12 bases between. The germline V gene encodes CDR1 GTSNPN and CDR2 SVGIG (reference sequence). The CDR3 DNA reads as TGTGCCTGGAACTCCCAAGGGAATACGCAGTATTTT. This gives the protein CAWNSQGNTQYF.

The V gene is TRBV7-6, the J gene TRBJ1-4; possibly TRBD1 for D (6 bases). The CDR3 runs to 15 residues. Trimming stripped 0 bases from V and 8 bases from J, with 13 bases between. CDR1 and CDR2 (germline): SGHVS, FNYEAQ. DNA of the CDR3: TGTGCCAGCAGCTTAGCAGGGGGGCTCGGCGAAAAACTGTTTTTT. It encodes CASSLAGGLGEKLFF.

The CDR3 sequence is CASSRLLAGSYEQYF. In nucleotides, the CDR3 is TGTGCCAGCAGCCGCTTGCTAGCGGGATCCTACGAGCAGTACTTC. The chain carries TRBV7-2 and TRBJ2-7; 9 bases agree with TRBD2. This CDR3 contains 15 residues. Germline CDR1 SGHTA, CDR2 FQGNSA. Losses at the gene ends were 5 bases for V and 1 base for J; bases not matched to a gene: 6.